This T cell receptor (beta chain) was recorded in a study of blood T cell repertoires in COVID-19. Looking at the study overall: The study drew acute and convalescent COVID-19 samples from the United States, Italy and Spain. T cells, B-cell-depleted T cells, or PBMCs provided the cDNA or gDNA that served as material.

The junction had 1 base not matched to a gene; V was cut back by 5 bases and J by 2 bases. CDR1 is MNHEY and CDR2 is SVGAGI in the germline V gene. This CDR3 region has 13 residues. In the source study's methods: Reference gene primer amplification gave estimated nucleated cell counts. TCRdb's copy holds only in-frame clones and misses some; the assay was immunoSEQ multiplex PCR. V and J calls and clone size are as listed in that table; D and trimming were resolved from the DNA. The table shows under 300,000 clones, with approximately 83% occurring only once. V usage is TRBV6-5 and J usage is TRBJ2-7; 9 positions match TRBD2. The receptor was isolated from a human donor in a cohort sampled during active COVID-19. The material sequenced was peripheral blood. Here the CDR3 DNA reads TGTGCCAGCAGTCAGCGGGAGGCCTACGAGCAGTACTTC. Translation gives CASSQREAYEQYF.